The 27 T cell receptor beta chains listed next were all sequenced from one sample in a study of regulatory T cells in long-lasting Graves disease (dated by TCRdb to the early 2020s). Libraries came from multiplex PCR. TCRdb names Illumina HiSeq 4000 as the instrument used. TCR beta libraries were built with iRepertoire HTBI primers and Arm-PCR amplification of CDR3 regions. In-frame beta chains were kept once TCRdb had trimmed the public reads at Q25 with fastp and called clones with MiXCR. Rows are unified per CDR3 protein, each entry keeping the most common DNA and genes. The sample data list 500,000 or so distinct CDR3 sequences, and roughly 15% of these were observed just once. The biggest ten clones account for roughly 25% of the sample. Reading the label with the study, this specimen's time point is: newly diagnosed GD, antithyroid drugs for less than 3 months. For both TCR sequencing and RNA sequencing, RNA was extracted from PBMCs in TRIzol.

Another study also made use of these data, one on T cells in Graves' hyperthyroidism and ophthalmopathy.

Here the sequenced sample was peripheral blood mononuclear cells (PBMCs), taken at new diagnosis, from a patient treated with antithyroid drugs. The receptors stem from a woman aged 35 to 60 with Graves disease. Donor details come from another sample of the same person, matched by shared clones.

The chain has TRBV6-1 and TRBJ1-1; D unclear. The V gene's germline CDR1 is MNHNS and CDR2 SASEGT. This CDR3 is built from 11 residues. With 9 bases removed from V and 3 bases from J, the gap between germline ends came to 8 bases. The CDR3 sequence: CASWRDTEAFF. CDR3 DNA: TGTGCCAGTTGGAGGGACACTGAAGCTTTCTTT.

This clonotype was seen many times. The chain uses TRBV30 and TRBJ1-5, with D perhaps matching TRBD1 (6 bases). V lost 0 bases to trimming and J lost 7 bases, with 10 bases between them. The CDR3 has 13 residues. Germline-derived CDR1 and CDR2 are GTSNPN and SVGIG (reference sequence). This CDR3 is CAWSVGGRQPQHF. The CDR3 coding sequence is TGTGCCTGGAGTGTGGGGGGGCGGCAGCCCCAGCATTTT.

This clonotype was seen repeatedly, ten times or more. The gene calls are TRBV9 and TRBJ2-7; 8 nucleotides agree with TRBD1. This CDR3 region has 16 residues. J was trimmed by 3 bases and V by 4 bases; bases with no gene match: 12. CDR1 is SGDLS, CDR2 YYNGEE, per germline. The CDR3 here is CASSPTSGTGLYEQYF. In DNA form, the CDR3 reads TGTGCCAGCAGCCCTACATCCGGGACAGGTCTCTACGAGCAGTACTTC.

This clonotype was observed at least ten times. The chain has TRBV18 and TRBJ1-5; D gene unclear. This CDR3 contains 15 residues. Trimming shortened V by 3 bases and J by 0 bases, and 9 bases separated the two germline ends. Looked up from germline, CDR1 is KGHSH and CDR2 is LQKENI. CDR3: CASSPAINSNQPQHF. The CDR3 coding sequence is TGTGCCAGCTCACCTGCCATCAATAGCAATCAGCCCCAGCATTTT.

Comments on this clonotype: One junction end does not reproduce the germline sequence, and a read error may be involved. The chain joins TRBV28 to TRBJ2-1; D is unresolved. CDR1 and CDR2 (germline): MDHEN, SYDVKM. This CDR3 comprises 15 residues. CDR3 coding DNA: TGTGCCAGCAGCCCCCAGTCGAGCTCCTACAATGAGCGGTTCTTC. As protein: CASSPQSSSYNERFF.

The V gene is TRBV11-2, the J gene TRBJ2-3; D unclear. Deletions cut 7 bases from V and 5 bases from J, with 10 bases between. This CDR3 is built from 12 residues. CDR1 SGHAT and CDR2 FQNNGV come from the germline V gene. This CDR3 reads CASNPTGDTQYF. The CDR3 nucleotides read TGTGCCAGCAACCCAACGGGAGATACGCAGTATTTT.

The CDR3 DNA reads TGTGCCAGCAGCTTAATAGGGGGCCGGTGGGGCGCTGGGGCCAACGTCCTGACTTTC. This sequence encodes CASSLIGGRWGAGANVLTF. The V and J genes are TRBV13 and TRBJ2-6, with 7 bases aligning to TRBD1. The V gene end was trimmed by 2 bases and the J gene end by 2 bases; junction bases not matched to a gene: 12. Germline V lookup: CDR1 PRHDT, CDR2 FYEKMQ (reference sequence). The CDR3 consists of 19 residues. Together with reference TRBV13 and TRBJ2-6, the CDR3 gives the full variable domain: AAGVIQSPRHLIKEKRETATLKCYPIPRHDTVYWYQQGPGQDPQFLISFYEKMQSDKGSIPDRFSAQQFSDYHSELNMSSLELGDSALYFCASSLIGGRWGAGANVLTFGAGSRLTVL.

This clonotype appeared many times. The chain recombines TRBV29-1 with TRBJ1-4; D ambiguous. Trimming took off 4 bases at V and 6 bases at J, with 6 bases between the two ends. Germline V CDR1 and CDR2: SQVTM, ANQGSEA. CDR3 length: 11 residues. CDR3 region: CSVVQDEKLFF. In DNA, the CDR3 is TGCAGCGTTGTTCAGGATGAAAAACTGTTTTTT. The full variable domain, in which reference TRBV29-1 and TRBJ1-4 provide the parts outside the CDR3, is SAVISQKPSRDICQRGTSLTIQCQVDSQVTMMFWYRQQPGQSLTLIATANQGSEATYESGFVIDKFPISRPNLTFSTLTVSNMSPEDSSIYLCSVVQDEKLFFGSGTQLSVL.

The J gene is TRBJ1-1, the V gene TRBV29-1; D remains ambiguous. This CDR3 is 11 amino acids long. Trimming shortened V by 6 bases and J by 4 bases, and 9 bases separated the two germline ends. Looked up from germline, CDR1 is SQVTM and CDR2 is ANQGSEA. CDR3 sequence reads: CSVQSGTEAFF. The CDR3 DNA reads TGCAGCGTCCAGTCTGGCACTGAAGCTTTCTTT.

J is TRBJ1-2 and V is TRBV2; 8 bases match TRBD1. Germline V gene sequence: CDR1 SNHLY, CDR2 FYNNEI. This CDR3 is 14 amino acids long. With V trimmed by 1 base and J by 2 bases, 0 bases remained unmatched. CDR3 region: CASSEDRGNYGYTF. In DNA form, the CDR3 reads TGTGCCAGCAGTGAAGACAGGGGGAACTATGGCTACACCTTC.

The sample holds many counts of this clonotype. V gene TRBV7-2 combines with J gene TRBJ2-3, with TRBD2 identical over 11 bases. The CDR3 is 15 amino acids. Germline loops: CDR1 SGHTA, CDR2 FQGNSA. V lost 6 bases to trimming and J lost 7 bases; unmatched junction nucleotides: 9. The CDR3 DNA follows: TGTGCCAGCAGTTCGACTAGCGGGGTTTCGTATACGCAGTATTTT. It encodes CASSSTSGVSYTQYF. Using reference TRBV7-2 and TRBJ2-3 for the parts outside the CDR3, the full variable domain is GAGVSQSPSNKVTEKGKDVELRCDPISGHTALYWYRQSLGQGLEFLIYFQGNSAPDKSGLPSDRFSAERTGGSVSTLTIQRTQQEDSAVYLCASSSTSGVSYTQYFGPGTRLTVL.

The chain has TRBV20-1 and TRBJ1-4; D is possibly TRBD1 (5 bases). The V gene's germline CDR1 is DFQATT and CDR2 SNEGSKA (reference sequence). The CDR3 is 13 residues long. The germline V and J ends were trimmed by 5 bases and 7 bases, with 14 bases remaining between them. The CDR3 DNA reads TGCAGTGCTCTGACAGCCGGGAGTGAAAAACTGTTTTTT. Translating it yields CSALTAGSEKLFF.

This clonotype was detected only a few times. This chain links TRBV10-2 with TRBJ2-3; 8 bases are shared with TRBD2. V lost 0 bases to trimming and J lost 8 bases; unmatched junction nucleotides: 4. CDR1 is WSHSY, CDR2 SAAADI, per germline. CDR3 length: 14 amino acids. The CDR3 protein is CASSESGGAVTQYF. CDR3 nucleotides: TGCGCCAGCAGTGAGTCCGGGGGGGCCGTTACGCAGTATTTT.

This clonotype was detected many times. This chain links TRBV7-9 with TRBJ2-7; tentatively, D is TRBD2 (6 bases). The CDR3 spans 15 residues. Germline V lookup: CDR1 SEHNR, CDR2 FQNEAQ (reference sequence). The V and J ends lost 4 bases and 2 bases respectively, with 15 bases between them. CDR3 protein: CASSSGRGGAYEQYF. In nucleotides, the CDR3 is TGTGCCAGCAGCTCCGGACGTGGAGGGGCCTACGAGCAGTACTTC.

At least ten counts were recorded for this clonotype. V usage is TRBV12-3 or TRBV12-4 and J usage is TRBJ2-5, with a possible D match to TRBD1 (7 bases). Trimming cost V 4 bases and J 5 bases, with 14 bases left between them. The CDR3 loop spans 14 amino acids. The DNA for the CDR3 is TGTGCCAGCAGTTCCGACAGGGCGGGGGAGACCCAGTACTTC. Translated, it gives CASSSDRAGETQYF.

This clonotype was picked up many times. The chain has TRBV2 and TRBJ1-1, with TRBD1 as a possible D gene (5 bases). The germline V gene has CDR1 SNHLY and CDR2 FYNNEI. The CDR3 has 15 amino acids. V was shortened by 4 bases and J by 1 base, with 13 bases between the two germline ends. The CDR3 loop is CASSGTGTSNTEAFF. The CDR3 DNA follows: TGTGCCAGCAGTGGAACGGGGACCTCGAACACTGAAGCTTTCTTT.

This clonotype has more than one count but fewer than ten. The chain joins TRBV20-1 to TRBJ2-3; 8 nucleotides agree with TRBD2. The trim removed 0 bases at V and 2 bases at J, leaving 7 bases unmatched. Germline CDR1 DFQATT, CDR2 SNEGSKA (reference sequence). The CDR3 covers 16 residues. Here the CDR3 reads CSARDRTSGNTDTQYF. The CDR3 DNA follows: TGCAGTGCTAGAGATCGTACTAGCGGAAACACAGATACGCAGTATTTT.

This clonotype was counted only a few times. V usage is TRBV13 and J usage is TRBJ2-2, with 10 bases matching TRBD1. The length of the CDR3 is 16 residues. Germline loops: CDR1 PRHDT, CDR2 FYEKMQ (reference sequence). V lost 4 bases and J lost 7; bases outside the gene matches: 9. DNA of the CDR3: TGTGCCAGCAGCTCCTCGACAGGGGGCACTAGCGGGGAGCTGTTTTTT. It encodes CASSSSTGGTSGELFF. The full variable domain, its missing parts supplied by reference TRBV13 and TRBJ2-2, is AAGVIQSPRHLIKEKRETATLKCYPIPRHDTVYWYQQGPGQDPQFLISFYEKMQSDKGSIPDRFSAQQFSDYHSELNMSSLELGDSALYFCASSSSTGGTSGELFFGEGSRLTVL.

This clonotype was seen at least ten times. V usage is TRBV28 and J usage is TRBJ2-3; D remains ambiguous. CDR3 length: 15 amino acids. Germline V lookup: CDR1 MDHEN, CDR2 SYDVKM. V shed 5 bases and J shed 1 base, with 13 bases lying between them. The CDR3 bases are TGTGCCAGCAGTATGCGCCTGCTCGGCACAGATACGCAGTATTTT. Its protein is CASSMRLLGTDTQYF.

The chain couples TRBV30 to TRBJ1-1, with D hard to call. The germline gives CDR1 GTSNPN, CDR2 SVGIG (reference sequence). The CDR3 length is 16 residues. Trimming shortened V by 2 bases and J by 4 bases, and 20 bases separated the two germline ends. CDR3 sequence (DNA): TGTGCCTGGAGTTTTTCCGGGCAGACCTTGAGCACTGAAGCTTTCTTT. Amino acid sequence: CAWSFSGQTLSTEAFF.

V and J are TRBV3-1 and TRBJ2-3; the D call may be TRBD1 or TRBD2 (5 bases each). Germline V lookup: CDR1 LGHDT, CDR2 YNNKEL (reference sequence). The CDR3 is made up of 15 amino acids. Trimming took off 4 bases at V and 1 base at J, with 12 bases between the two ends. As DNA, the CDR3 is TGTGCCAGCAGCCGGGACCGGGCTCGCACAGATACGCAGTATTTT. It specifies CASSRDRARTDTQYF.

This clonotype was recorded many times. The chain has TRBV20-1 and TRBJ1-4; 9 nucleotides match TRBD1. Germline V gene lookup returns CDR1 DFQATT and CDR2 SNEGSKA (reference sequence). The CDR3 spans 14 residues. Germline trimming cut 6 bases from V and 7 bases from J; bases unmatched to any gene: 9. The CDR3 nucleotides read TGCAGTGCGCCCGCGACAGGGGGTAGTGAAAAACTGTTTTTT. Its translation is CSAPATGGSEKLFF.

The table lists this clonotype with many counts. V gene TRBV11-1 combines with J gene TRBJ1-1; tentative D call: TRBD1 (5 bases). Trimming took off 6 bases at V and 3 bases at J, with 20 bases between the two ends. This CDR3 contains 16 residues. Germline assignment: CDR1 SGHAT and CDR2 FQDESV (reference sequence). In DNA, the CDR3 is TGTGCCAGCAGGCGGAGGGGTCTACTAGAGGACACTGAAGCTTTCTTT. It codes for CASRRRGLLEDTEAFF.

The chain is built from TRBV3-1 and TRBJ2-1; 9 bases line up with TRBD2. The V gene end was trimmed by 1 base and the J gene end by 7 bases; junction bases not matched to a gene: 8. CDR1 and CDR2 (germline): LGHDT, YNNKEL (reference sequence). The CDR3 contains 16 residues. The DNA of the CDR3 is TGTGCCAGCAGCCAAGTTGTGTTAGCGGGGGAAAATGAGCAGTTCTTC. It encodes CASSQVVLAGENEQFF.

The V gene is TRBV2, the J gene TRBJ2-5; TRBD2 agrees at 9 bases. The CDR3 is 14 residues long. Unmatched junction bases numbered 5, after V lost 8 bases and J lost 1 base. CDR1 is SNHLY, CDR2 FYNNEI, per germline. This CDR3 is CASEAGGLQETQYF. CDR3 bases: TGTGCCAGCGAAGCGGGGGGCCTCCAAGAGACCCAGTACTTC.

This clonotype was seen at least ten times. The V call is TRBV11-2, the J call TRBJ2-5; possibly TRBD2 for D (5 bases). There are 15 residues in the CDR3. Looked up from germline, CDR1 is SGHAT and CDR2 is FQNNGV. The V end was cut by 6 bases, the J end by 1 base, with 15 bases between. The CDR3: CASRPHVSGQETQYF. The CDR3, as DNA: TGTGCCAGCAGACCTCATGTCAGCGGCCAAGAGACCCAGTACTTC.

The rearrangement joins TRBV5-5 to TRBJ1-1; unclear D gene. The CDR3 loop spans 14 amino acids. Looked up from germline, CDR1 is SGHKS and CDR2 is YYEKEE (reference sequence). The V end was cut by 4 bases, the J end by 4 bases, with 14 bases between. Written as DNA, the CDR3 is TGTGCCAGCAGCGGGAGCTTAAGAGGCACTGAAGCTTTCTTT. Translating it yields CASSGSLRGTEAFF. The whole variable domain, filled in from reference TRBV5-5 and TRBJ1-1, reads DAGVTQSPTHLIKTRGQQVTLRCSPISGHKSVSWYQQVLGQGPQFIFQYYEKEERGRGNFPDRFSARQFPNYSSELNVNALLLGDSALYLCASSGSLRGTEAFFGQGTRLTVV.